This T cell receptor (beta chain) was sequenced for a study of graft-versus-host responses after intestinal transplantation. CDR1 MNHEY and CDR2 SMNVEV come from the germline V gene (reference sequence). CDR3 length: 14 amino acids. With 4 bases clipped from V and 8 bases from J, the junction kept 3 bases outside the gene matches. The table came from immunoSEQ multiplex PCR; TCRdb's copy has only in-frame clones and leaves some out. This sample has almost 70,000 clones, with around nine tenths found just once. The chain combines TRBV27 with TRBJ1-4, with 11 bases identical to TRBD1. The origin of this receptor is a human patient who received an intestinal transplant, so some T cells may come from the graft donor. This specimen consisted of bone marrow, obtained nearly 750 days after intestinal transplantation. The CDR3 DNA reads TGTGCCAGCAGTTCAGGGACAGGGGGAGAAAAACTGTTTTTT. Translating gives CASSSGTGGEKLFF.